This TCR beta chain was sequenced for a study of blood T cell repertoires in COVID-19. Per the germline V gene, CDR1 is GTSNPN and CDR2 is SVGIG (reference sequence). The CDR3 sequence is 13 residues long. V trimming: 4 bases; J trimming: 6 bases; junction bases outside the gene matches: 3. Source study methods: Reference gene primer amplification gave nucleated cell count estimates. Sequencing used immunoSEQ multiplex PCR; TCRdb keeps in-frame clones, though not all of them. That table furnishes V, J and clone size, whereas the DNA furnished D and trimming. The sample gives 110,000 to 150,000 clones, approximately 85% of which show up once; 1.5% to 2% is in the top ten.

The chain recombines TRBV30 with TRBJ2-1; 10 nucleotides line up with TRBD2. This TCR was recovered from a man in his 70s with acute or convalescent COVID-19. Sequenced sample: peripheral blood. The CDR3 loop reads CAWNLAGVNEQFF. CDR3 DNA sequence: TGTGCCTGGAACCTAGCGGGGGTCAATGAGCAGTTCTTC. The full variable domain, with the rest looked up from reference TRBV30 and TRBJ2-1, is SQTIHQWPATLVQPVGSPLSLECTVEGTSNPNLYWYRQAAGRGLQLLFYSVGIGQISSEVPQNLSASRPQDRQFILSSKKLLLSDSGFYLCAWNLAGVNEQFFGPGTRLTVL.